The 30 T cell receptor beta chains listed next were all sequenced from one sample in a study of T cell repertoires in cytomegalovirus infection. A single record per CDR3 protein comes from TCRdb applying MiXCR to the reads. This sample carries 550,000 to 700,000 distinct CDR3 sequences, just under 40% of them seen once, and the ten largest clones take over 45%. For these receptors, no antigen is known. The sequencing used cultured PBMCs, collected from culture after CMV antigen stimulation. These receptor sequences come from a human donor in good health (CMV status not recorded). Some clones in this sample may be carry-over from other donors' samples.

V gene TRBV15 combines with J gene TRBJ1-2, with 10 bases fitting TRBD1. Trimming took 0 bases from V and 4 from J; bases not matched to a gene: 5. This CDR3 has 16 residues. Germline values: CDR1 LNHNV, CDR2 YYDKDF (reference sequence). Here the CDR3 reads CATSRDMGQGTYGYTF. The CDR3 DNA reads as TGTGCCACCAGCAGAGATATGGGACAGGGGACCTATGGCTACACCTTC.

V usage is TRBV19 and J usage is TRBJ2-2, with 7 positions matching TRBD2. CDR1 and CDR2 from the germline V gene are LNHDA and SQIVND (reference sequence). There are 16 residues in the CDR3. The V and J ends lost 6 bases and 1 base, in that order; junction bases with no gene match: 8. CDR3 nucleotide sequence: TGTGCCAGTAGCTATATAACGGGAGGGAACACCGGGGAGCTGTTTTTT. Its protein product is CASSYITGGNTGELFF.

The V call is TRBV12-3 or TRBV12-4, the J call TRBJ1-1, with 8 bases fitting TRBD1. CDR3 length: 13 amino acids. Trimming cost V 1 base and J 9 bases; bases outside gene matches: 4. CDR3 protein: CASSLGTGKQAFF. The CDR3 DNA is TGTGCCAGCAGTTTAGGGACAGGGAAGCAAGCTTTCTTT.

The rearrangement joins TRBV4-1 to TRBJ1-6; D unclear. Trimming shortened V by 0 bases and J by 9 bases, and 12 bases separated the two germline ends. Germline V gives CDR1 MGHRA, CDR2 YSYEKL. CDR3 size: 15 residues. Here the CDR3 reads CASSQESFLGSPLHF. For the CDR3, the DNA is TGCGCCAGCAGCCAAGAGTCCTTCCTCGGTTCACCCCTCCACTTT.

This CDR3 is CASSLALARNTEAFF. CDR3 nucleotide sequence: TGTGCCAGCAGCTTAGCTTTAGCGAGGAACACTGAAGCTTTCTTT. The V call is TRBV7-6, the J call TRBJ1-1; D not certain. This CDR3 comprises 15 residues. Germline CDR1 is SGHVS and CDR2 is FNYEAQ. Between the trimmed V and J ends, which lost 0 bases and 1 base, there was a span of 9 bases.

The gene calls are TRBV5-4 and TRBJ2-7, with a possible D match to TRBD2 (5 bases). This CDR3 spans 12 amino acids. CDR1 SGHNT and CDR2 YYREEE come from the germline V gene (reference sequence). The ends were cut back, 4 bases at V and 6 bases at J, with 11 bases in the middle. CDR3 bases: TGTGCCAGCAGCGCGGGTCAGGTCGAGCAGTACTTC. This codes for CASSAGQVEQYF.

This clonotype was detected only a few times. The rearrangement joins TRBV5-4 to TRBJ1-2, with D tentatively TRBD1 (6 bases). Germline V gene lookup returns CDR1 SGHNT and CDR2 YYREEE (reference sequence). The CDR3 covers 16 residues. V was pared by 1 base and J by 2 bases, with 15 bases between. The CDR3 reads CASSLMGGAGNYGYTF. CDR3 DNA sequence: TGTGCCAGCAGCTTGATGGGGGGCGCGGGGAACTATGGCTACACCTTC.

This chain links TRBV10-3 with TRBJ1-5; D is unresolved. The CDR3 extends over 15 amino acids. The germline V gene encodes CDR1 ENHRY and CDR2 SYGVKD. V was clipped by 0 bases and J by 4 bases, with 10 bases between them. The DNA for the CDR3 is TGTGCCATCAGTGAGTCCCGCGGGCAGAATCAGCCCCAGCATTTT. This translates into CAISESRGQNQPQHF.

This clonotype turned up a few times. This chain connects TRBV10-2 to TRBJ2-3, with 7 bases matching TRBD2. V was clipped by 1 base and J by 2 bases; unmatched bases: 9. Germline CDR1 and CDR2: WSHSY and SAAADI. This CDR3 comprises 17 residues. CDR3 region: CASSELKSGTYTDTQYF. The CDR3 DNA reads TGCGCCAGCAGTGAGTTAAAGAGCGGGACGTACACAGATACGCAGTATTTT.

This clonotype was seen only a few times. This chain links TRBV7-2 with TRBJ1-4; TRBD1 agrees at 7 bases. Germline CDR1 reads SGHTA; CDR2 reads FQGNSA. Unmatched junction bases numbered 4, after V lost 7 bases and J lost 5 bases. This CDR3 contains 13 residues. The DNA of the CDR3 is TGTGCCAGCACCAGGGGGGGAAATGAAAAACTGTTTTTT. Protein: CASTRGGNEKLFF.

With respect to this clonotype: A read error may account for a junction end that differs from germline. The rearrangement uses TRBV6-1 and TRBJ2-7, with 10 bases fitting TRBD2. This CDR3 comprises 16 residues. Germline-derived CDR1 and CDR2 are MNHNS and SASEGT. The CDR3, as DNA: TGTGCCAGCAGCGCACTACTAGCGGGGCCGGGGTACGAGCGGTACTTC. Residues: CASSALLAGPGYERYF.

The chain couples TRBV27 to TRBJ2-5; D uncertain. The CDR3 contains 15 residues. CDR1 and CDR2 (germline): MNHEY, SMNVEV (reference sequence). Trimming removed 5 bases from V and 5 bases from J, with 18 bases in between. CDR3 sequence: CASSGQATASETQYF. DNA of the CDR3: TGTGCCAGCAGTGGTCAGGCCACCGCCTCCGAGACCCAGTACTTC.

DNA for the CDR3: TGTGCCAGTAGTTCGGAAGGGGGCAGGGAGACCCAGTACTTC. Translating it yields CASSSEGGRETQYF. V gene TRBV19 combines with J gene TRBJ2-5, with TRBD1 matching over 7 bases. Germline V CDR1 and CDR2: LNHDA, SQIVND (reference sequence). The CDR3 has 14 residues. Trimming at V came to 5 bases and at J to 5 bases, leaving 8 bases not matched to a gene.

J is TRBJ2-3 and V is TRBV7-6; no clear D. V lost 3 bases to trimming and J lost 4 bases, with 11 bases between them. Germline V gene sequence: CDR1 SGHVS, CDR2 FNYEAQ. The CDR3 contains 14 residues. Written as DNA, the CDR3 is TGTGCCAGCAGCTTCGGTGACTTTGCAGATACGCAGTATTTT. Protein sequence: CASSFGDFADTQYF.

The CDR3 DNA is TGCAGTGCTAGAGTTGGGGGGCTGATCGAGACCCAGTACTTC. This translates into CSARVGGLIETQYF. V usage is TRBV20-1 and J usage is TRBJ2-5; D may correspond to TRBD1 or TRBD2 (6 bases each). The V and J ends lost 1 base and 5 bases respectively, with 14 bases between them. This CDR3 is built from 14 residues. Germline V gives CDR1 DFQATT, CDR2 SNEGSKA (reference sequence).

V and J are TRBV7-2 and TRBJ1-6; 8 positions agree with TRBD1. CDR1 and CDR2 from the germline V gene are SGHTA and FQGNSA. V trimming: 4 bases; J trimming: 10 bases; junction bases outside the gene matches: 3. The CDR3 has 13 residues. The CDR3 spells CASSSTGGSPLHF. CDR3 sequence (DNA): TGTGCCAGCAGCTCAACAGGGGGGTCACCCCTCCACTTT.

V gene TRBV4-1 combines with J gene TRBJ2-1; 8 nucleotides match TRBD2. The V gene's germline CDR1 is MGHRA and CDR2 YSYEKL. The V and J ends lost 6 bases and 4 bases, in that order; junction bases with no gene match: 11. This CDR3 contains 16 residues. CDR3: CASRPNSGGVYNEQFF. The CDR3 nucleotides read TGCGCCAGCAGACCAAACAGCGGGGGAGTTTACAATGAGCAGTTCTTC.

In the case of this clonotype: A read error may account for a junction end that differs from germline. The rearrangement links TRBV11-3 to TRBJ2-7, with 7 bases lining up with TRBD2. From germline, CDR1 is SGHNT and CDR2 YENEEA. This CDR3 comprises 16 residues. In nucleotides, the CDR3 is TGTGCCAGCAGCCCCCTCCCAGGGATCTGGGGAACGGGGAGGGACTTC. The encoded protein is CASSPLPGIWGTGRDF.

In DNA, the CDR3 is TGTGCCAGCAGTTCATTGGGGCTATCGGGAGAAGCTTTCTTT. As protein: CASSSLGLSGEAFF. This chain uses TRBV27 with TRBJ1-1; D possibly corresponds to TRBD1 (5 bases). Per germline, CDR1 MNHEY and CDR2 SMNVEV (reference sequence). The V gene lost 4 bases and the J gene lost 8 bases, with 17 bases spanning the gap. This CDR3 spans 14 amino acids.

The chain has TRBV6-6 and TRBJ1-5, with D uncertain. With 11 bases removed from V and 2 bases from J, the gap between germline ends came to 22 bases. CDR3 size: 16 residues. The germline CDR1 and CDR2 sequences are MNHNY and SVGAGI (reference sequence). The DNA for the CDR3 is TGTGCCGCCAATCCCGGGATACCTATGGGCAATCAGCCCCAGCATTTT. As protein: CAANPGIPMGNQPQHF.

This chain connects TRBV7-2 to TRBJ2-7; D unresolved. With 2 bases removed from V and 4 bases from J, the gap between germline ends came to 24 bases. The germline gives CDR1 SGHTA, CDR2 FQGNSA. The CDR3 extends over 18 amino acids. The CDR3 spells CASSLSALPVGAAYEQYF. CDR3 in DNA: TGTGCCAGCAGCTTATCCGCCCTCCCAGTTGGAGCAGCTTACGAGCAGTACTTC.

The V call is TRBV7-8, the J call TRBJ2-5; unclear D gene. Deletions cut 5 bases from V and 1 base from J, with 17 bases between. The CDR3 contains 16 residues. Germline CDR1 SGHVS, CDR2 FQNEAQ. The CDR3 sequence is CASSPRLGAAQETQYF. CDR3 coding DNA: TGTGCCAGCAGCCCCCGTCTCGGCGCGGCCCAAGAGACCCAGTACTTC.

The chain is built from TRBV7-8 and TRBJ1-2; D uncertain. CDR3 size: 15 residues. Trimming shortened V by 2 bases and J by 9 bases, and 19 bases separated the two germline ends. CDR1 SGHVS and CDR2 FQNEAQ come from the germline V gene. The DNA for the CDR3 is TGTGCCAGCAGCTTATTTACAGCGGGAATTTCGAGCTACACCTTC. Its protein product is CASSLFTAGISSYTF. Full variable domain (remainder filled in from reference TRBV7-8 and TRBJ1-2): GAGVSQSPRYKVAKRGQDVALRCDPISGHVSLFWYQQALGQGPEFLTYFQNEAQLDKSGLPSDRFFAERPEGSVSTLKIQRTQQEDSAVYLCASSLFTAGISSYTFGSGTRLTVV.

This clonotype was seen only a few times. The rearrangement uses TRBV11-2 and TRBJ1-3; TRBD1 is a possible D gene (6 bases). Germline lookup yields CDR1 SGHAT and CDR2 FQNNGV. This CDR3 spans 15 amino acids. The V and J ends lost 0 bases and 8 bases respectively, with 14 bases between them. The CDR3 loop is CASSLEPGGRDTIYF. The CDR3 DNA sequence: TGTGCCAGCAGCTTAGAACCCGGGGGGCGTGACACCATATATTTT.

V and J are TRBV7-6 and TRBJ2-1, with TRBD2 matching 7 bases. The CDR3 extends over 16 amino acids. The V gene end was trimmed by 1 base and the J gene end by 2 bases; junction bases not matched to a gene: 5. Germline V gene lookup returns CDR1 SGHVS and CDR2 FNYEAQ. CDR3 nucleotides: TGTGCCAGCAGCTTAGGTCGGCGGGAGCCCTACAATGAGCAGTTCTTC. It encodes CASSLGRREPYNEQFF.

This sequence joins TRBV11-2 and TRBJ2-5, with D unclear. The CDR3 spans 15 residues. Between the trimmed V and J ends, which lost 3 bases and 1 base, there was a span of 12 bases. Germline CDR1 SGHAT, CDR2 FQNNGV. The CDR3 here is CASSFPDVTQETQYF. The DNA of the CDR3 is TGTGCCAGCAGCTTCCCCGACGTAACCCAAGAGACCCAGTACTTC.

The CDR3 nucleotides read TGTGCCAGCAGCCACACACGGTCGGGGAACATTCAGTACTTC. Translating it yields CASSHTRSGNIQYF. The V and J genes are TRBV14 and TRBJ2-4; a possible D gene is TRBD2 (5 bases). The CDR3 has 14 amino acids. The ends were cut back, 3 bases at V and 7 bases at J, with 13 bases in the middle. Per the germline V gene, CDR1 is SGHDN and CDR2 is FVKESK. The full variable domain, with the rest looked up from reference TRBV14 and TRBJ2-4, is EAGVTQFPSHSVIEKGQTVTLRCDPISGHDNLYWYRRVMGKEIKFLLHFVKESKQDESGMPNNRFLAERTGGTYSTLKVQPAELEDSGVYFCASSHTRSGNIQYFGAGTRLSVL.

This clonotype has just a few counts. Written as DNA, the CDR3 is TGTGCCAGCAGATCCGGACTGTACGCGAACACCGGGGAGCTGTTTTTT. Protein product: CASRSGLYANTGELFF. The chain uses TRBV7-8 and TRBJ2-2; TRBD2 is a possible D gene (5 bases). The length of the CDR3 is 16 residues. Germline V gene sequence: CDR1 SGHVS, CDR2 FQNEAQ. Trimming removed 6 bases at V and 0 bases at J, with 14 bases between.

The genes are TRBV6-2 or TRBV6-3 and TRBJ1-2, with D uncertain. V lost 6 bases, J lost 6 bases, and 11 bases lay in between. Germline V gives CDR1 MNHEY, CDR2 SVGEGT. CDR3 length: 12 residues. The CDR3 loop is CASRLWTDGYTF. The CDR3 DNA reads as TGTGCCAGCAGACTATGGACGGATGGCTACACCTTC.

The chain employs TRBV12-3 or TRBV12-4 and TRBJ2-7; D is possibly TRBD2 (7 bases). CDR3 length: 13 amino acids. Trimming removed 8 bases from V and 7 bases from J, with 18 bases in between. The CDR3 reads CASLHAGAKEQYF. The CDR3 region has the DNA TGTGCCAGCCTTCACGCGGGGGCGAAAGAGCAGTACTTC.